This entry lists 8 T cell receptor beta chains sequenced from one sample in a study of cytotoxic CD8 clonotypes in ibrutinib-treated CLL. The table came from immunoSEQ multiplex PCR; TCRdb's copy has only in-frame clones and leaves some out. The sample has some 170,000 clones; about 88% are singletons. The source material was PBMCs, sampled at disease progression, from a patient treated with ibrutinib. The receptor set was obtained from a human donor with chronic lymphocytic leukemia.

This chain connects TRBV2 to TRBJ2-5; 8 nucleotides line up with TRBD1. Germline CDR1 reads SNHLY; CDR2 reads FYNNEI. The ends lost 6 bases at V and 1 base at J; junction bases unmatched: 10. The CDR3 is made up of 16 amino acids. The CDR3 bases are TGTGCCAGCAGGTCGACCGGCACAGGGGGCCAAGAGACCCAGTACTTC. Its protein product is CASRSTGTGGQETQYF.

The chain couples TRBV30 to TRBJ2-1, with 9 nucleotides matching TRBD2. Losses at the gene ends were 4 bases for V and 3 bases for J; bases not matched to a gene: 4. The CDR3 contains 14 residues. CDR1 is GTSNPN and CDR2 is SVGIG in the germline V gene (reference sequence). CDR3 bases: TGTGCCTGGATGGCGCGGGAGGGCTACAATGAGCAGTTCTTC. Translated, it gives CAWMAREGYNEQFF.

This clone appeared once. The V and J genes are TRBV10-1 and TRBJ2-2, with 14 bases matching TRBD2. The CDR3 covers 16 residues. Looked up from germline, CDR1 is WNHNN and CDR2 is SYGVQD (reference sequence). V dropped 6 bases and J dropped 7; count of bases not matched to a gene: 7. CDR3 in DNA: TGCGCCAGCAGCTCCGGGACTAGCGGGAGCGGCGGGGAGCTGTTTTTT. This gives the protein CASSSGTSGSGGELFF.

The chain recombines TRBV2 with TRBJ2-1, with 8 bases fitting TRBD2. The J segment lost 5 bases and the V segment lost 10 bases, leaving 13 bases of the junction unmatched. The CDR3 has 15 amino acids. Germline V lookup: CDR1 SNHLY, CDR2 FYNNEI. CDR3 in DNA: TGTGCCACAAGGGGGGCTAGCGGGCGTAACAATGAGCAGTTCTTC. Translating gives CATRGASGRNNEQFF.

The V gene is TRBV11-2, the J gene TRBJ2-6; 7 bases line up with TRBD2. Trimming at V came to 5 bases and at J to 4 bases, leaving 17 bases not matched to a gene. CDR1 is SGHAT and CDR2 is FQNNGV in the germline V gene. The CDR3 length is 19 residues. The CDR3 protein is CASSPLGRQRGLGANVLTF. The CDR3 DNA follows: TGTGCCAGCAGCCCCCTCGGTCGTCAGCGGGGTTTAGGGGCCAACGTCCTGACTTTC.

This clone was counted a few times. This rearrangement joins TRBV6-5 to TRBJ2-7; D is unresolved. Germline CDR1 is MNHEY and CDR2 is SVGAGI. Trimming cost V 10 bases and J 2 bases, with 12 bases left between them. The CDR3 is 12 amino acids. CDR3 DNA: TGTGCCACTACGGCGTTTACCTACGAGCAGTACTTC. Residues: CATTAFTYEQYF.

The V gene is TRBV9, the J gene TRBJ2-7; 8 nucleotides agree with TRBD1. V shed 4 bases and J 9 bases; nucleotides not matched to a gene: 12. The CDR3 sequence is 14 residues long. Looked up from germline, CDR1 is SGDLS and CDR2 is YYNGEE. Here the CDR3 reads CASSIAGTGFGQYF. In DNA, the CDR3 is TGTGCCAGCAGCATAGCCGGGACAGGATTCGGGCAGTACTTC.

The chain couples TRBV21-1 to TRBJ2-6. TRBV21-1 is noted as a pseudogene. The CDR3 spans 18 residues. The CDR3 region is CASSKEDGDVSGANVLTF. CDR3 nucleotide sequence: TGTGCCAGCAGCAAAGAGGACGGCGATGTCTCTGGGGCCAACGTCCTGACTTTC.